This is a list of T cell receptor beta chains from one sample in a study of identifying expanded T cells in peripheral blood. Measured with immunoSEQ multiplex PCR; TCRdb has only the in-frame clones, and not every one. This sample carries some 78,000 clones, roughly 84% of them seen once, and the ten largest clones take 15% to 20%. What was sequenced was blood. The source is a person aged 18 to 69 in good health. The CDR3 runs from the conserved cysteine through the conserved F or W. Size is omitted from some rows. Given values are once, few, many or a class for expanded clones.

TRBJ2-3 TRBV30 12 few CAWEGLVDTQYF
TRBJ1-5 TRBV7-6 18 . CARLAQRDIPNSNQPQHF
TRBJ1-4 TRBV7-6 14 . CASSLRQGNEKLFF
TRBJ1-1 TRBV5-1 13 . CASSLELNTEAFF
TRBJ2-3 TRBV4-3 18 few CASSPGTTGLGETDTQYF
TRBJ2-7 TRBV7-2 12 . CASSLLIYEQYF
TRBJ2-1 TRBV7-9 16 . CASSSLGGQGAWEQFF
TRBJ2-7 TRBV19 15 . CASSIDPGHIYEQYF
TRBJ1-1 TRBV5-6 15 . CASSFRQARNTEAFF
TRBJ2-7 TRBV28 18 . CASSLLGQWVSGIGEQYF
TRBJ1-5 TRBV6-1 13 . CAAEALGNQPQHF
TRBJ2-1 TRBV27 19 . CASSLYPGLAGGSYNEQFF
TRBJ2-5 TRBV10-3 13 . CAISASRGETQYF
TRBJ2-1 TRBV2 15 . CASKLGLAEYNEQFF
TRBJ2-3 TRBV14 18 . CASSQDAWASKGTDTQYF
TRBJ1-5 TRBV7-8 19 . CASSLVGQASPSSNQPQHF
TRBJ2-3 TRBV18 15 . CASSEPGQGIDTQYF
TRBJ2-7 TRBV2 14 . CASSPSGSENEQYF
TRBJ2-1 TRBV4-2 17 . CASSFVGQRERDNEQFF
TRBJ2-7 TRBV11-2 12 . CASSPNRAEQYF
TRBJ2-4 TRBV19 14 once CASSTGQGAHWTDF
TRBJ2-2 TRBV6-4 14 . CASSGDRNTGELFF
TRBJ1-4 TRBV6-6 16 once CASSQFTGGGNEKLFF
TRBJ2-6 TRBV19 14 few CASSVPSGANVLTF
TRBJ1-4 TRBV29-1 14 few CSAQEGGGNEKLFF
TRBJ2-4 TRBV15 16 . CATSRAASRGKNIQYF
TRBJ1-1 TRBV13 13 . CASSVLGPTEAFF
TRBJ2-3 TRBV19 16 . CASSPRTSGRPDTQYF
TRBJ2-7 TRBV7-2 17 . CASSLSTQGGRSYEQYF
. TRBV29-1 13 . CSVEGRAGDEQYF
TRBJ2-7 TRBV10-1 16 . CASPTVGTGVSYEQYF
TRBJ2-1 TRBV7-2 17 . CASSSHPRGRVYNEQFF
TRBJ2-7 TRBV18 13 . CASSVGTSGEQYF
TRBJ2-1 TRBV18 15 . CASSPWGGRENEQFF
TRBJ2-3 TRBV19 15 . CASSATRESTDTQYF
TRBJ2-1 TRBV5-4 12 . CASSFSNNEQFF
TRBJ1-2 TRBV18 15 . CASSPSGVSRDGYTF
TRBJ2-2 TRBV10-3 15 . CAISPAGRDTGELFF
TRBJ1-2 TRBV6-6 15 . CASTGRQGVNYGYTF
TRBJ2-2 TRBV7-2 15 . CASSLNRGFAGELFF
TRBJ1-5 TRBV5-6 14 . CASSSTGGVQPQHF
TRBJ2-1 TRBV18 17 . CASSPGPPGTGSGVQFF
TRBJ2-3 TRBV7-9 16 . CASSLSSGGYTDTQYF
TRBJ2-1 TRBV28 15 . CASLGTSGSYNEQFF
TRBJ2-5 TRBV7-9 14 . CASSLLAGYETQYF
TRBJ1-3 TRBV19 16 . CASRPGAKGGGNTIYF
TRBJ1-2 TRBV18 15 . CASSPLREPSYGYTF
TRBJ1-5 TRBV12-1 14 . CASSFRRPGQPQHF
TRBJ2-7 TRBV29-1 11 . CSVDKGSEQYF
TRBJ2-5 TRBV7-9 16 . CASSRLWTGVQETQYF
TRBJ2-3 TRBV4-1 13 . CASSQGRTDTQYF
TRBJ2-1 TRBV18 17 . CASSPPVAGGSWREQFF
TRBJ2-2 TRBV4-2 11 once CASSLSGELFF
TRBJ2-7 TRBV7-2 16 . CASSLVVEGPRNEQYF
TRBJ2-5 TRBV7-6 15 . CASGPRPEYQETQYF
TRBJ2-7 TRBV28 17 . CASSLWVVGQGAYEQYF
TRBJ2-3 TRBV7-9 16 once CASSLALGGSTDTQYF